A single sample is the source of the 15 T cell receptor beta chains below, sequenced in a study of metastatic and nonmetastatic thyroid tumors. Patients underwent thyroid surgery, and none had received any treatment before it. TCRdb re-called the PCR reads via MiXCR. The sample consists of about 85,000 clones, about 9.1% of them appearing once. Sequencing was carried out using blood. These receptor sequences come from a female donor with papillary thyroid cancer or a benign thyroid nodule (not recorded which). Some clones in this sample may be carry-over from other donors' samples.

J is TRBJ1-2 and V is TRBV30, with D tentatively TRBD1 (5 bases). The V and J ends lost 0 bases and 8 bases respectively, with 16 bases between them. In germline, CDR1 is GTSNPN, CDR2 SVGIG (reference sequence). This CDR3 comprises 14 residues. The CDR3 region is CAWSVPGEGWGYTF. CDR3 sequence (DNA): TGTGCCTGGAGTGTACCGGGGGAGGGCTGGGGCTACACCTTC.

At least ten counts were recorded for this clone. The CDR3 protein is CASSYSFSLSYEQYF. CDR3 sequence (DNA): TGTGCCAGCAGTTACTCGTTCAGTCTCTCCTACGAGCAGTACTTC. The genes are TRBV6-5 and TRBJ2-7, with D hard to call. With 0 bases removed from V and 0 bases from J, the gap between germline ends came to 9 bases. The germline gives CDR1 MNHEY, CDR2 SVGAGI. This CDR3 is 15 amino acids long.

The chain employs TRBV20-1 and TRBJ1-2; weak D call: TRBD1 (5 bases). From germline, CDR1 is DFQATT and CDR2 SNEGSKA (reference sequence). V shed 5 bases and J shed 4 bases, with 14 bases lying between them. The CDR3 runs 13 residues. The CDR3 sequence: CSARIRDFYGYTF. In nucleotides, the CDR3 is TGCAGTGCTCGAATCAGGGACTTCTATGGCTACACCTTC.

The chain carries TRBV7-2 and TRBJ1-4; tentative D call: TRBD1 (6 bases). The CDR3 runs to 14 residues. V was clipped by 2 bases and J by 4 bases, with 8 bases between them. The germline CDR1 and CDR2 sequences are SGHTA and FQGNSA. The CDR3 DNA reads as TGTGCCAGCAGCTTACGGACAGTTAATGAAAAACTGTTTTTT. This codes for CASSLRTVNEKLFF.

This clone was seen a few times. Being one base from a much bigger clone, this may be a read error. Other DNA sequences within the sample encode an identical CDR3. The chain has TRBV3-1 and TRBJ1-2, with D perhaps TRBD1 (6 bases). Germline V gives CDR1 LGHDT, CDR2 YNNKEL (reference sequence). The CDR3 spans 14 residues. The CDR3 loop is CASSQARGEDGYTF. The CDR3 DNA sequence: TGCGCCAGCAGCCAAGCCAGGGGTGAGGATGGCTACACCTTC.

This clone was detected ten times or more. The J gene is TRBJ1-1, the V gene TRBV4-1; D unclear. CDR1 MGHRA and CDR2 YSYEKL come from the germline V gene. Trimming cost V 5 bases and J 1 base, with 8 bases left between them. This CDR3 is 13 amino acids long. The CDR3: CASSNTENTEAFF. The CDR3 DNA follows: TGCGCCAGCAGCAATACCGAGAACACTGAAGCTTTCTTT.

Many counts were recorded for this clone. Within the sample, other DNA sequences also encode this same CDR3. J is TRBJ1-4 and V is TRBV11-1, with D possibly matching TRBD1 (6 bases). Trimming removed 5 bases at V and 7 bases at J, with 17 bases between. Germline V gene lookup returns CDR1 SGHAT and CDR2 FQDESV (reference sequence). CDR3 size: 15 residues. As DNA, the CDR3 is TGTGCCAGCAGCCTATACAGGGTTATGGGTGAAAAACTGTTTTTT. This sequence encodes CASSLYRVMGEKLFF.

About this clone itself: Being one base from a much bigger clone, this may be a read error. V usage is TRBV24-1 and J usage is TRBJ2-5; possibly TRBD1 for D (6 bases). Near its end, the DNA agrees better with TRBJ2-1, so the J call may be wrong. CDR1 is KGHDR and CDR2 is SFDVKD in the germline V gene. The CDR3 length is 15 residues. CDR3 sequence reads: CATSDNRDGDNEQFF. In DNA, the CDR3 is TGTGCCACCAGTGACAACAGGGACGGAGACAATGAGCAGTTCTTC.

This clone was seen ten or more times. The J gene is TRBJ1-1, the V gene TRBV10-3; perhaps TRBD1 as D (5 bases). The CDR3 runs 14 residues. Germline lookup yields CDR1 ENHRY and CDR2 SYGVKD. V was clipped by 0 bases and J by 6 bases, with 11 bases between them. This CDR3 is CAISESGVRAEAFF. CDR3 DNA: TGTGCCATCAGTGAGTCGGGGGTAAGGGCTGAAGCTTTCTTT.

Regarding this clone: Just one base apart from a much larger clone, this may be a read error. The same CDR3 can be traced to other DNA sequences in this sample. The chain employs TRBV6-1 and TRBJ2-3; 9 nucleotides line up with TRBD2. The germline V gene encodes CDR1 MNHNS and CDR2 SASEGT. With V trimmed by 10 bases and J by 4 bases, 9 bases remained unmatched. The CDR3 extends over 14 amino acids. Here the CDR3 reads CATTPGTSPDTQYF. DNA of the CDR3: TGTGCCACGACCCCAGGGACTAGCCCAGATACGCAGTATTTT.

A word on this clone: A much larger clone differs by one base, so this may be a read error. This sample also contains other DNA sequences that code for the same CDR3. V and J are TRBV18 and TRBJ2-2; D is unresolved. Germline CDR1 reads KGHSH; CDR2 reads LQKENI. The V gene lost 3 bases and the J gene lost 6 bases, with 8 bases spanning the gap. The CDR3 covers 13 residues. The CDR3 sequence: CASSPPKPGELFF. DNA for the CDR3: TGTGCCAGCTCACCTCCGAAGCCCGGGGAGCTGTTTTTT.

This chain joins TRBV6-1 and TRBJ2-2; TRBD2 might be the D (5 bases). The CDR3 is 18 residues long. The germline V gene has CDR1 MNHNS and CDR2 SASEGT. V shed 3 bases and J shed 1 base, with 18 bases lying between them. CDR3 protein: CASSDLSTLAGNTGELFF. CDR3 in DNA: TGTGCCAGCAGTGACTTGTCAACGCTAGCTGGGAACACCGGGGAGCTGTTTTTT.

The chain employs TRBV6-1 and TRBJ2-4; TRBD2 agrees at 14 bases. V was clipped by 6 bases and J by 5 bases; unmatched bases: 6. Germline V gene data show CDR1 as MNHNS and CDR2 as SASEGT. This CDR3 comprises 16 residues. CDR3 nucleotide sequence: TGTGCCAGCAGGAAGACTAGCGGGGGGGCCCAAAACATTCAGTACTTC. Its translation is CASRKTSGGAQNIQYF.

This clone was seen at least ten times. This CDR3 is also generated by other DNA sequences in the sample. The V call is TRBV3-1, the J call TRBJ2-7; D gene uncertain. V was clipped by 4 bases and J by 6 bases, with 10 bases between them. The CDR3 runs to 12 residues. CDR1 and CDR2 (germline): LGHDT, YNNKEL (reference sequence). CDR3 DNA: TGTGCCAGCAGCCGGGGTGGGGTCGAGCAGTACTTC. Translation: CASSRGGVEQYF.

This clone appeared many times. V gene TRBV20-1 combines with J gene TRBJ1-1; 9 bases are shared with TRBD1. CDR1 is DFQATT, CDR2 SNEGSKA, per germline (reference sequence). The trim removed 3 bases at V and 0 bases at J, leaving 2 bases unmatched. The CDR3 runs to 14 residues. The CDR3 sequence: CSARGDRVNTEAFF. The CDR3 DNA reads as TGCAGTGCTAGGGGGGACAGGGTGAACACTGAAGCTTTCTTT.